The 24 T cell receptor beta chains below all came from one sample that was sequenced in a study of a mutant IDH1 vaccine in newly diagnosed glioma. Time point indicated: baseline, week 1 (first vaccination visit). The sample's treatment: pre-vaccination baseline after standard-of-care therapy. Libraries were prepared by immunoSEQ multiplex PCR; TCRdb keeps only in-frame clonotypes and omits some of them. The sample includes 95,000 to 100,000 clones, roughly 89% of them seen just once. The source material was PBMCs, sampled from a glioma patient treated with radiotherapy, temozolomide or both. These receptors all come from a woman between 45 and 60 years old with glioma.

The genes are TRBV19 and TRBJ2-7; the D gene is possibly TRBD2 (5 bases). In germline, CDR1 is LNHDA, CDR2 SQIVND (reference sequence). Trimming removed 3 bases from V and 3 bases from J, with 12 bases in between. The CDR3 is made up of 14 amino acids. The CDR3, as DNA: TGTGCCAGTAGTATCTTACCCGGGAACTACGAGCAGTACTTC. Its protein is CASSILPGNYEQYF.

The chain combines TRBV5-5 with TRBJ2-5; the D is unclear. Germline V gives CDR1 SGHKS, CDR2 YYEKEE (reference sequence). Between the trimmed V and J ends, which lost 4 bases and 3 bases, there was a span of 13 bases. The CDR3 has 14 amino acids. DNA of the CDR3: TGTGCCAGCAGCCACCCCGGACGGGAAGAGACCCAGTACTTC. Protein product: CASSHPGREETQYF.

A single count supports this clone. Its ends do not fully match the called genes, so a read error is possible. This chain joins TRBV29-1 and TRBJ1-2, with TRBD1 matching over 8 bases. The CDR3 contains 18 residues. Germline CDR1 is SQVTM and CDR2 is ANQGSEA. CDR3 sequence reads: CSVEGVGQGLGANYGYTF. The CDR3 DNA reads TGCAGCGTGGAAGGGGTCGGACAGGGTCTTGGGGCTAACTATGGCTACACCTTC.

The genes are TRBV5-4 and TRBJ2-3; 10 bases map to TRBD2. The CDR3 has 14 residues. Trimming removed 7 bases from V and 5 bases from J; junction bases left unmatched: 7. Germline lookup yields CDR1 SGHNT and CDR2 YYREEE (reference sequence). Here the CDR3 DNA reads TGTGCCAGCTCCAGCGGGAGGGCCGAAGATACGCAGTATTTT. Translating it yields CASSSGRAEDTQYF.

This chain connects TRBV19 to TRBJ2-3; TRBD1 agrees at 8 bases. The germline gives CDR1 LNHDA, CDR2 SQIVND (reference sequence). The CDR3 totals 15 residues. Trimming at V came to 3 bases and at J to 2 bases, leaving 4 bases not matched to a gene. Here the CDR3 DNA reads TGTGCCAGTAGTATTTCGGGACAGGCCACAGATACGCAGTATTTT. Its protein product is CASSISGQATDTQYF. Looking up the rest from reference TRBV19 and TRBJ2-3 gives the full variable domain: DGGITQSPKYLFRKEGQNVTLSCEQNLNHDAMYWYRQDPGQGLRLIYYSQIVNDFQKGDIAEGYSVSREKKESFPLTVTSAQKNPTAFYLCASSISGQATDTQYFGPGTRLTVL.

This clone was counted a few times. This sequence joins TRBV28 and TRBJ1-5; TRBD1 is a possible D gene (6 bases). The CDR3 is 14 amino acids. Looked up from germline, CDR1 is MDHEN and CDR2 is SYDVKM. V was trimmed by 6 bases and J by 3 bases, leaving 12 bases between them. The CDR3: CASSPTGHNQPQHF. In DNA form, the CDR3 reads TGTGCCAGCAGCCCGACAGGTCACAATCAGCCCCAGCATTTT. Using reference TRBV28 and TRBJ1-5 for the parts outside the CDR3, the full variable domain is DVKVTQSSRYLVKRTGEKVFLECVQDMDHENMFWYRQDPGLGLRLIYFSYDVKMKEKGDIPEGYSVSREKKERFSLILESASTNQTSMYLCASSPTGHNQPQHFGDGTRLSIL.

The genes are TRBV6-5 and TRBJ2-7, with 8 bases matching TRBD2. After removal of 6 bases from V and 0 bases from J, the junction contained 4 bases not matched to a gene. Germline V gene lookup returns CDR1 MNHEY and CDR2 SVGAGI. The CDR3 covers 14 residues. In DNA form, the CDR3 reads TGTGCCAGCAGGGCTAGCGGGCCCTCCTACGAGCAGTACTTC. This translates into CASRASGPSYEQYF.

The chain combines TRBV30 with TRBJ1-1; 9 bases line up with TRBD1. The CDR3 covers 12 residues. The germline V gene has CDR1 GTSNPN and CDR2 SVGIG (reference sequence). The V and J ends lost 2 bases and 10 bases, in that order; junction bases with no gene match: 5. This chain's CDR3 is CAWSPGTGTAFF. CDR3 DNA: TGTGCCTGGAGTCCAGGGACAGGGACAGCTTTCTTT.

The chain has TRBV9 and TRBJ2-3; 11 bases agree with TRBD2. The ends lost 4 bases at V and 5 bases at J; junction bases unmatched: 6. Germline V CDR1 and CDR2: SGDLS, YYNGEE. There are 15 residues in the CDR3. CDR3 DNA: TGTGCCAGCAGCAGGGGACTAGCGGAGGAAGATACGCAGTATTTT. Amino acid sequence: CASSRGLAEEDTQYF. Supplemented by reference TRBV9 and TRBJ2-3, the full variable domain reads DSGVTQTPKHLITATGQRVTLRCSPRSGDLSVYWYQQSLDQGLQFLIQYYNGEERAKGNILERFSAQQFPDLHSELNLSSLELGDSALYFCASSRGLAEEDTQYFGPGTRLTVL.

The chain recombines TRBV5-1 with TRBJ2-7; 9 nucleotides align to TRBD1. The CDR3 spans 15 residues. Trimming at V came to 4 bases and at J to 3 bases, leaving 8 bases not matched to a gene. Germline values: CDR1 SGHRS, CDR2 YFSETQ. The DNA of the CDR3 is TGCGCCAGCAGCCCATGGACAGGGGCCGACTACGAGCAGTACTTC. Its protein is CASSPWTGADYEQYF.

The CDR3 protein is CASSQETARVGEKLFF. DNA of the CDR3: TGCGCCAGCAGCCAAGAAACGGCCAGGGTTGGGGAAAAACTGTTTTTT. This chain uses TRBV4-1 with TRBJ1-4; a weak D match, TRBD1 (5 bases). With 0 bases removed from V and 8 bases from J, the gap between germline ends came to 16 bases. The CDR3 sequence is 16 residues long. Germline loops: CDR1 MGHRA, CDR2 YSYEKL.

The chain links TRBV10-1 to TRBJ2-1; D is undetermined. The CDR3 length is 13 residues. Deletions cut 2 bases from V and 4 bases from J, with 6 bases between. Germline V CDR1 and CDR2: WNHNN, SYGVQD (reference sequence). In DNA form, the CDR3 reads TGCGCCAGCAGTGAGGGGATGTACAATGAGCAGTTCTTC. Translated: CASSEGMYNEQFF.

The J gene is TRBJ1-2, the V gene TRBV5-6; the match to TRBD1 covers 7 bases. The CDR3 is 15 amino acids. Germline V gene sequence: CDR1 SGHDT, CDR2 YYEEEE. V dropped 8 bases and J dropped 2; count of bases not matched to a gene: 12. This chain's CDR3 is CASRPPGQLNYGYTF. In nucleotides, the CDR3 is TGTGCCAGTCGTCCCCCGGGACAGCTAAACTATGGCTACACCTTC.

With regard to this clone: The junction and the germline gene differ at one end; a read error may be behind it. The gene calls are TRBV5-4 and TRBJ1-2; 8 bases map to TRBD1. The CDR3 is 14 residues long. Germline-derived CDR1 and CDR2 are SGHNT and YYREEE (reference sequence). CDR3 nucleotide sequence: TGTGCCAGCAGGGCCGCAGGGGGCGGGAAAGGCTACGCCTTC. Translated: CASRAAGGGKGYAF.

The V and J genes are TRBV9 and TRBJ2-7, with D perhaps matching TRBD1 (6 bases). V lost 3 bases, J lost 0 bases, and 10 bases lay in between. The germline V gene has CDR1 SGDLS and CDR2 YYNGEE. The CDR3 spans 14 residues. The CDR3 region has the DNA TGTGCCAGCAGCGGCCAGGGGAGCTCCTACGAGCAGTACTTC. Translating it yields CASSGQGSSYEQYF.

In nucleotides, the CDR3 is TGTGCCAGCAGCTCCCCCCGCCGGGGCACCGGGGAGCTGTTTTTT. This sequence encodes CASSSPRRGTGELFF. The chain has TRBV7-3 and TRBJ2-2; D is possibly TRBD2 (5 bases). The CDR3 runs to 15 residues. Trimming removed 4 bases from V and 4 bases from J, with 13 bases in between. Germline CDR1 SGHTA, CDR2 FQGTGA.

The chain couples TRBV15 to TRBJ2-6; 10 bases match TRBD1. CDR1 is LNHNV and CDR2 is YYDKDF in the germline V gene (reference sequence). The V gene end was trimmed by 5 bases and the J gene end by 0 bases; junction bases not matched to a gene: 7. This CDR3 region has 18 residues. In DNA form, the CDR3 reads TGTGCCACCAGCGCAAAGACAGGGGGCGGCTCTGGGGCCAACGTCCTGACTTTC. Its translation is CATSAKTGGGSGANVLTF. The full variable domain, completed using reference TRBV15 and TRBJ2-6, is DAMVIQNPRYQVTQFGKPVTLSCSQTLNHNVMYWYQQKSSQAPKLLFHYYDKDFNNEADTPDNFQSRRPNTSFCFLDIRSPGLGDTAMYLCATSAKTGGGSGANVLTFGAGSRLTVL.

The chain combines TRBV4-1 with TRBJ2-7; 9 bases are shared with TRBD1. The germline CDR1 and CDR2 sequences are MGHRA and YSYEKL. V dropped 4 bases and J dropped 3; count of bases not matched to a gene: 4. The CDR3 has 14 amino acids. CDR3 in DNA: TGCGCCAGCAGCCCGACAGGGGGGGACTACGAGCAGTACTTC. It specifies CASSPTGGDYEQYF.

V gene TRBV28 combines with J gene TRBJ1-3; possibly TRBD1 for D (5 bases). The CDR3 has 17 residues. V lost 7 bases, J lost 0 bases, and 19 bases lay in between. Germline V gene data show CDR1 as MDHEN and CDR2 as SYDVKM. DNA for the CDR3: TGTGCCAGCACCTCGCTGGGGGACCCAGACTCTGGAAACACCATATATTTT. This codes for CASTSLGDPDSGNTIYF.

The rearrangement links TRBV10-3 to TRBJ1-5; D ambiguous. Per the germline V gene, CDR1 is ENHRY and CDR2 is SYGVKD. The CDR3 runs to 15 residues. Trimming removed 7 bases from V and 7 bases from J, with 20 bases in between. The CDR3 DNA sequence: TGTGCCATCATCATCCCAACGGGTCTGTGGCAGCCCCAGCATTTT. It codes for CAIIIPTGLWQPQHF.

This clone was seen only a few times. The CDR3 nucleotides read TGTGCCATCAGTGAGTCGGGCTGGACTAGCGGGAGAGGGGCCAAAAACATTCAGTACTTC. Translating it yields CAISESGWTSGRGAKNIQYF. The J gene is TRBJ2-4, the V gene TRBV10-3; 13 bases fit TRBD2. Germline lookup yields CDR1 ENHRY and CDR2 SYGVKD. The CDR3 is made up of 20 amino acids. The V gene end was trimmed by 0 bases and the J gene end by 1 base; junction bases not matched to a gene: 9.

This rearrangement joins TRBV7-9 to TRBJ1-4; D gene uncertain. Germline values: CDR1 SEHNR, CDR2 FQNEAQ (reference sequence). V dropped 0 bases and J dropped 5 bases, with 10 bases sitting between them. The CDR3 has 15 amino acids. For the CDR3, the DNA is TGTGCCAGCAGCTTAGCAGTCAGACCAAATGAAAAACTGTTTTTT. Protein sequence: CASSLAVRPNEKLFF.

This chain joins TRBV7-3 and TRBJ1-1; D not resolved. Trimming took 5 bases from V and 5 from J, leaving 12 bases between them. CDR3 size: 13 residues. Germline CDR1 is SGHTA and CDR2 is FQGTGA. The CDR3 nucleotides are TGTGCCAGCAGCCTCCAAGGAGAGACTGAAGCTTTCTTT. Its translation: CASSLQGETEAFF. The whole variable domain, remainder taken from reference TRBV7-3 and TRBJ1-1, is GAGVSQTPSNKVTEKGKYVELRCDPISGHTALYWYRQSLGQGPEFLIYFQGTGAADDSGLPNDRFFAVRPEGSVSTLKIQRTERGDSAVYLCASSLQGETEAFFGQGTRLTVV.

The chain couples TRBV5-4 to TRBJ2-1, with TRBD2 matching over 8 bases. Germline trimming cut 0 bases from V and 7 bases from J; bases unmatched to any gene: 9. This CDR3 contains 16 residues. Per germline, CDR1 SGHNT and CDR2 YYREEE (reference sequence). CDR3 DNA: TGTGCCAGCAGCTTGGGGGGACTAGTGGGTAGGAATGAGCAGTTCTTC. Translated, it gives CASSLGGLVGRNEQFF.